These 32 T cell receptor beta chains came from one sample sequenced in a study of blood T cell repertoires in COVID-19. Sequencing was performed with immunoSEQ multiplex PCR; in TCRdb, only in-frame clones are kept and a portion is missing. The repertoire holds around 200,000 clones, with roughly 84% as singletons. Sequencing input: peripheral blood. The receptor set was obtained from a woman aged 80 or over with active or convalescent COVID-19.

The V and J genes are TRBV4-1 and TRBJ1-2; 9 bases map to TRBD1. The CDR3 spans 13 residues. V lost 1 base, J lost 7 bases, and 1 base stayed unmatched. Germline assignment: CDR1 MGHRA and CDR2 YSYEKL. DNA of the CDR3: TGCGCCAGCAGCCAAGGGACAGGGGTTGGCTACACCTTC. This encodes CASSQGTGVGYTF.

This chain uses TRBV27 with TRBJ2-3; TRBD2 matches 8 bases. This CDR3 has 17 amino acids. V was pared by 3 bases and J by 2 bases, with 10 bases of the junction left unmatched. From germline, CDR1 is MNHEY and CDR2 SMNVEV (reference sequence). CDR3 region: CASSFRALAAPTDTQYF. The CDR3 DNA sequence: TGTGCCAGCAGTTTCCGGGCACTAGCGGCCCCCACAGATACGCAGTATTTT.

V gene TRBV7-8 combines with J gene TRBJ2-7; D may be TRBD2 (6 bases). Germline CDR1 and CDR2: SGHVS and FQNEAQ. The CDR3 runs 16 residues. The ends were cut back, 5 bases at V and 3 bases at J, with 20 bases in the middle. Here the CDR3 reads CASSPFNGRTGYEQYF. DNA of the CDR3: TGTGCCAGCAGCCCCTTTAACGGGAGAACCGGCTACGAGCAGTACTTC. The full variable domain, rest sourced from reference TRBV7-8 and TRBJ2-7, is GAGVSQSPRYKVAKRGQDVALRCDPISGHVSLFWYQQALGQGPEFLTYFQNEAQLDKSGLPSDRFFAERPEGSVSTLKIQRTQQEDSAVYLCASSPFNGRTGYEQYFGPGTRLTVT.

This chain links TRBV15 with TRBJ1-2, with D maybe TRBD1 (5 bases). This CDR3 is built from 18 residues. Germline values: CDR1 LNHNV, CDR2 YYDKDF (reference sequence). Trimming stripped 0 bases from V and 4 bases from J, with 21 bases between. The CDR3 region has the DNA TGTGCCACCAGCAGAGATCAAAAGGTCGGACATCTAATCTATGGCTACACCTTC. Protein sequence: CATSRDQKVGHLIYGYTF.

The chain combines TRBV6-2 or TRBV6-3 with TRBJ1-2, with TRBD1 matching 8 bases. This CDR3 has 14 residues. Trimming cost V 6 bases and J 4 bases; bases outside gene matches: 7. The germline V gene encodes CDR1 MNHEY and CDR2 SVGEGT. CDR3 nucleotide sequence: TGTGCCAGCAGCCCATGGGGACAGGCCTATGGCTACACCTTC. As protein: CASSPWGQAYGYTF.

V usage is TRBV28 and J usage is TRBJ2-7, with 11 positions matching TRBD1. Germline lookup yields CDR1 MDHEN and CDR2 SYDVKM. This CDR3 contains 16 residues. The trim removed 2 bases at V and 3 bases at J, leaving 6 bases unmatched. In DNA, the CDR3 is TGTGCCAGCAGTTTACCCGGGACAGGGGGGATCTACGAGCAGTACTTC. Its protein product is CASSLPGTGGIYEQYF.

This chain links TRBV18 with TRBJ1-6, with a possible D match to TRBD1 (5 bases). Trimming took off 6 bases at V and 9 bases at J, with 24 bases between the two ends. In germline, CDR1 is KGHSH, CDR2 LQKENI. The CDR3 length is 17 residues. The CDR3 coding sequence is TGTGCCAGCTCCCCCGTCGGGGGTCGGTTAATTGGTTCACCCCTCCACTTT. Translating it yields CASSPVGGRLIGSPLHF.

The V gene is TRBV2, the J gene TRBJ1-4; 7 nucleotides match TRBD1. J gave up 5 bases and V 8 bases, and 5 bases lay outside the gene matches. The CDR3 has 13 residues. Germline values: CDR1 SNHLY, CDR2 FYNNEI. CDR3 nucleotides: TGTGCCAGCCAACAGGGGTCCAATGAAAAACTGTTTTTT. It is translated as CASQQGSNEKLFF.

Comment on this clone: Germline and junction disagree at one end, which may indicate a read error. This sequence joins TRBV6-2 or TRBV6-3 and TRBJ1-2; a weak D match, TRBD1 (6 bases). Germline CDR1 reads MNHEY; CDR2 reads SVGEGT. The CDR3 contains 19 residues. The CDR3 coding sequence is TGTGCCAGCAGTTACTCCTCGACAGGTGGGCGCCGAGGGGACTATGACTACACCTTC. This gives the protein CASSYSSTGGRRGDYDYTF.

The chain has TRBV28 and TRBJ1-1; the D gene is possibly TRBD1 (5 bases). There are 14 residues in the CDR3. Trimming stripped 5 bases from V and 0 bases from J, with 10 bases between. Germline assignment: CDR1 MDHEN and CDR2 SYDVKM. CDR3 sequence: CASSPGWVNTEAFF. The CDR3 bases are TGTGCCAGCAGTCCAGGGTGGGTGAACACTGAAGCTTTCTTT.

V usage is TRBV2 and J usage is TRBJ1-2; D remains ambiguous. The V gene lost 6 bases and the J gene lost 4 bases, with 6 bases spanning the gap. The CDR3 extends over 11 amino acids. Germline CDR1 SNHLY, CDR2 FYNNEI. This CDR3 is CASSPLYGYTF. CDR3 in DNA: TGTGCCAGCAGCCCCCTCTATGGCTACACCTTC.

The CDR3 DNA is TGCGCCAGCAGCTTTCGGACTAGCGGGGCAGATACGCAGTATTTT. Translating it yields CASSFRTSGADTQYF. The chain uses TRBV5-1 and TRBJ2-3, with TRBD2 identical over 12 bases. The CDR3 length is 15 residues. V lost 2 bases to trimming and J lost 4 bases; unmatched junction nucleotides: 2. Per the germline V gene, CDR1 is SGHRS and CDR2 is YFSETQ.

This clone turned up a few times. The chain recombines TRBV4-1 with TRBJ1-2, with unresolved D. This CDR3 region has 15 residues. Germline-derived CDR1 and CDR2 are MGHRA and YSYEKL. With 3 bases removed from V and 0 bases from J, the gap between germline ends came to 11 bases. The CDR3 sequence is CASSQISTTNYGYTF. In DNA, the CDR3 is TGCGCCAGCAGCCAGATAAGTACTACTAACTATGGCTACACCTTC.

The CDR3 sequence is CASSRRGGGVEEQYF. Here the CDR3 DNA reads TGTGCCAGCAGCCGTCGCGGAGGGGGCGTAGAAGAGCAGTACTTC. The chain employs TRBV7-2 and TRBJ2-7; D is perhaps TRBD1 (7 bases). Germline-derived CDR1 and CDR2 are SGHTA and FQGNSA. The CDR3 spans 15 residues. Trimming took 5 bases from V and 7 from J, leaving 21 bases between them.

The genes are TRBV18 and TRBJ1-6, with 8 bases that match TRBD1. V trimming: 2 bases; J trimming: 8 bases; junction bases outside the gene matches: 5. The CDR3 is 15 residues long. Germline V lookup: CDR1 KGHSH, CDR2 LQKENI. This CDR3 reads CASSPAVQGDSPLHF. In DNA form, the CDR3 reads TGTGCCAGCTCACCAGCAGTACAGGGGGATTCACCCCTCCACTTT.

This chain uses TRBV5-6 with TRBJ1-1; D not certain. V was clipped by 2 bases and J by 2 bases, with 13 bases between them. The CDR3 contains 15 residues. The germline CDR1 and CDR2 sequences are SGHDT and YYEEEE. CDR3 bases: TGTGCCAGCAGCTTAGAGCCGCGGAGAAACACTGAAGCTTTCTTT. Protein sequence: CASSLEPRRNTEAFF.

The chain couples TRBV28 to TRBJ1-2; D is undetermined. V was clipped by 6 bases and J by 6 bases, with 17 bases between them. The CDR3 sequence is 14 residues long. CDR1 and CDR2 from the germline V gene are MDHEN and SYDVKM. The CDR3 region has the DNA TGTGCCAGCAGGAACAGTGCTATAGTCCATGGCTACACCTTC. Translated, it gives CASRNSAIVHGYTF.

This chain joins TRBV3-1 (or the pseudogene TRBV3-2) and TRBJ1-2; TRBD1 is a possible D gene (5 bases). The germline gives CDR1 LGHDT, CDR2 YNNKEL (reference sequence). V was shortened by 3 bases and J by 7 bases, with 15 bases between the two germline ends. The CDR3 covers 14 residues. The CDR3: CASSHDRGTLGYTF. The DNA of the CDR3 is TGTGCCAGCAGCCATGACCGCGGGACCCTTGGCTACACCTTC.

This sequence joins TRBV6-5 and TRBJ1-2, with a tentative D call TRBD1 (6 bases). Trimming removed 2 bases from V and 4 bases from J, with 14 bases in between. This CDR3 has 15 amino acids. CDR1 is MNHEY and CDR2 is SVGAGI in the germline V gene. The CDR3 DNA sequence: TGTGCCAGCAGTTACCGGACAGAGCCCGGCTATGGCTACACCTTC. Translation gives CASSYRTEPGYGYTF.

This clone was found once. This chain connects TRBV5-1 to TRBJ2-7; 12 bases are shared with TRBD1. There are 16 residues in the CDR3. The junction had 9 bases not matched to a gene; V was cut back by 2 bases and J by 6 bases. Per germline, CDR1 SGHRS and CDR2 YFSETQ. This CDR3 is CASSFSPGQGAFEQYF. In DNA, the CDR3 is TGCGCCAGCAGCTTTAGTCCGGGACAGGGGGCATTCGAGCAGTACTTC.

The gene calls are TRBV5-1 and TRBJ1-5; D is unresolved. V was shortened by 1 base and J by 2 bases, with 4 bases between the two germline ends. From germline, CDR1 is SGHRS and CDR2 YFSETQ. The CDR3 is 13 amino acids. The CDR3 region is CASSLSGNQPQHF. The DNA for the CDR3 is TGCGCCAGCAGCTTGTCGGGCAATCAGCCCCAGCATTTT.

This clone is a singleton in its sample. The chain employs TRBV9 and TRBJ2-6; TRBD2 might be the D (5 bases). The CDR3 is made up of 17 amino acids. Trimming removed 0 bases from V and 2 bases from J, with 12 bases in between. CDR1 is SGDLS, CDR2 YYNGEE, per germline. CDR3 residues: CASSVAASPPGANVLTF. The CDR3 DNA follows: TGTGCCAGCAGCGTAGCTGCTAGCCCCCCTGGGGCCAACGTCCTGACTTTC. Combining the CDR3 with reference TRBV9 and TRBJ2-6 gives the whole variable domain DSGVTQTPKHLITATGQRVTLRCSPRSGDLSVYWYQQSLDQGLQFLIQYYNGEERAKGNILERFSAQQFPDLHSELNLSSLELGDSALYFCASSVAASPPGANVLTFGAGSRLTVL.

The chain joins TRBV3-1 (or the pseudogene TRBV3-2) to TRBJ1-1; TRBD1 matches at 7 bases. After removal of 3 bases from V and 5 bases from J, the junction contained 9 bases not matched to a gene. The CDR3 has 15 residues. Germline V gene data show CDR1 as LGHDT and CDR2 as YNNKEL (reference sequence). CDR3: CASSQTTGFGTEAFF. As DNA, the CDR3 is TGTGCCAGCAGCCAGACGACAGGGTTTGGGACTGAAGCTTTCTTT.

CDR3 nucleotides: TGCGCCAGCAGCTCAGGGGGTAATGAAAAACTGTTTTTT. Translation: CASSSGGNEKLFF. This chain joins TRBV5-1 and TRBJ1-4; 7 bases are shared with TRBD1. Germline V CDR1 and CDR2: SGHRS, YFSETQ. There are 13 residues in the CDR3. The V and J ends lost 3 bases and 4 bases, in that order; junction bases with no gene match: 0.

This sequence joins TRBV5-1 and TRBJ2-4; D is ambiguous. CDR1 and CDR2 from the germline V gene are SGHRS and YFSETQ. The CDR3 is 16 residues long. Trimming shortened V by 1 base and J by 0 bases, and 11 bases separated the two germline ends. The CDR3 loop is CASSLRPGLAKNIQYF. DNA of the CDR3: TGCGCCAGCAGCTTGCGGCCGGGTCTAGCCAAAAACATTCAGTACTTC.

J is TRBJ1-4 and V is TRBV28; weak D call: TRBD1 (6 bases). This CDR3 is 15 amino acids long. The germline V and J ends were trimmed by 3 bases and 4 bases, with 12 bases remaining between them. CDR1 MDHEN and CDR2 SYDVKM come from the germline V gene. This CDR3 is CASSFRGQYNEKLFF. DNA for the CDR3: TGTGCCAGCAGTTTCAGGGGCCAGTATAATGAAAAACTGTTTTTT.

This clone was detected once. This chain connects TRBV7-8 to TRBJ2-2; 13 positions match TRBD2. V trimming: 6 bases; J trimming: 1 base; junction bases outside the gene matches: 8. This CDR3 spans 18 amino acids. Looked up from germline, CDR1 is SGHVS and CDR2 is FQNEAQ. CDR3 protein: CASRPGTSGIWNTGELFF. In DNA form, the CDR3 reads TGTGCCAGCAGGCCCGGGACTAGCGGGATTTGGAACACCGGGGAGCTGTTTTTT.

The CDR3 DNA follows: TGTGCCAGCAGGCGAACAGGGGTCGGTGGCTACACCTTC. It yields the protein CASRRTGVGGYTF. The rearrangement joins TRBV6-5 to TRBJ1-2, with 7 bases aligning to TRBD1. The CDR3 consists of 13 residues. V lost 6 bases, J lost 7 bases, and 8 bases stayed unmatched. Looked up from germline, CDR1 is MNHEY and CDR2 is SVGAGI.

This clone was observed at least ten times. The J gene is TRBJ1-3, the V gene TRBV6-5; no clear D gene. The CDR3 has 14 amino acids. Looked up from germline, CDR1 is MNHEY and CDR2 is SVGAGI. The V end lost 2 bases, the J end lost 0 bases, and 5 bases lay between the germline ends. CDR3 amino acids: CASSYSDSGNTIYF. Here the CDR3 DNA reads TGTGCCAGCAGTTACAGCGACTCTGGAAACACCATATATTTT.

The V and J genes are TRBV27 and TRBJ2-1, with TRBD1 matching 8 bases. Trimming at V came to 2 bases and at J to 0 bases, leaving 6 bases not matched to a gene. The CDR3 contains 17 residues. Germline V gene lookup returns CDR1 MNHEY and CDR2 SMNVEV (reference sequence). The CDR3: CASSLTGGGGSYNEQFF. The CDR3 DNA sequence: TGTGCCAGCAGTTTAACAGGGGGAGGAGGCTCCTACAATGAGCAGTTCTTC.

A few counts support this clone. V usage is TRBV7-9 and J usage is TRBJ2-1; 14 positions match TRBD2. CDR1 is SEHNR and CDR2 is FQNEAQ in the germline V gene (reference sequence). J lost 9 bases, V lost 3 bases, and 7 bases had no gene match. The CDR3 loop spans 16 amino acids. The CDR3 spells CASSFLTSGRAGEQFF. For the CDR3, the DNA is TGTGCCAGCAGCTTCTTGACTAGCGGGAGGGCCGGTGAGCAGTTCTTC.

This clone turned up a few times. The chain recombines TRBV28 with TRBJ2-3; a possible D gene is TRBD1 (6 bases). Germline CDR1 MDHEN, CDR2 SYDVKM. The V end lost 6 bases, the J end lost 7 bases, and 23 bases lay between the germline ends. The CDR3 is made up of 16 amino acids. The CDR3 region is CASSLGGFAGQYTQYF. DNA for the CDR3: TGTGCCAGCAGCCTAGGGGGATTTGCGGGCCAATATACGCAGTATTTT.